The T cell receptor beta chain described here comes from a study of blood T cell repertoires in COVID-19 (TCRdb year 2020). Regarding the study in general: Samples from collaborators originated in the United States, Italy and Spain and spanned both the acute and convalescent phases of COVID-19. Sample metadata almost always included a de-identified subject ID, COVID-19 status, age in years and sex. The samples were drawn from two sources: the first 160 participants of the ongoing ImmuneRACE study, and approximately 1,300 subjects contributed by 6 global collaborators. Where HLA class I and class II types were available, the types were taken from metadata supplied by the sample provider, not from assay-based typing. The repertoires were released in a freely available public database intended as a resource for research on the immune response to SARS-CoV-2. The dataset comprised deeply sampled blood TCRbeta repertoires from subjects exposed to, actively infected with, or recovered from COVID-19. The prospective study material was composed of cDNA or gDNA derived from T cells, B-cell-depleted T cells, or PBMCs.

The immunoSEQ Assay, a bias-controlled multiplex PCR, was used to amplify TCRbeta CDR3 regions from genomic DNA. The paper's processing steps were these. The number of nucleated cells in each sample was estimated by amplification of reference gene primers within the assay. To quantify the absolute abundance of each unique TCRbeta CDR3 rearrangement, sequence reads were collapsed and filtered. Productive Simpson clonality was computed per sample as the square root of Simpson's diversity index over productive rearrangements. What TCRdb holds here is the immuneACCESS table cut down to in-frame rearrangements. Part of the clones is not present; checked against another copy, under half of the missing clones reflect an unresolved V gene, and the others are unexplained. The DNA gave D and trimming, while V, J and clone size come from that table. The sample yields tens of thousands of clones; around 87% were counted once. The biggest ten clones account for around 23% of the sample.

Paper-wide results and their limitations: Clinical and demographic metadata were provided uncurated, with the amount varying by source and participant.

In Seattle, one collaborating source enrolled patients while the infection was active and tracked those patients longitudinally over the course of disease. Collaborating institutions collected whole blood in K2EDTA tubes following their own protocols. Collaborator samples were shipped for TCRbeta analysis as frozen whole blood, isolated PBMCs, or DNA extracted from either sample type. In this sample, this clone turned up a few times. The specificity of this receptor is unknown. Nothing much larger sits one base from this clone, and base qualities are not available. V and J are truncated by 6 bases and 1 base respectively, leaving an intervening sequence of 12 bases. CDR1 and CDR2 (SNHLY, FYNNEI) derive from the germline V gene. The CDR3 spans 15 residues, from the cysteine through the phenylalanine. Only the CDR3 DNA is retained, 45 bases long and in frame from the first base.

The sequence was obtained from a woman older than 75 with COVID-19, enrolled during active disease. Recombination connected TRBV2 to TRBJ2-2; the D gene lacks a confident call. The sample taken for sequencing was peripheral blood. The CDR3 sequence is CASSQDPGNTGELFF. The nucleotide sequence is TGTGCCAGCAGCCAAGATCCGGGGAACACCGGGGAGCTGTTTTTT. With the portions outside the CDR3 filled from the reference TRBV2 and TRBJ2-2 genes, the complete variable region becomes EPEVTQTPSHQVTQMGQEVILRCVPISNHLYFYWYRQILGQKVEFLVSFYNNEISEKSEIFDDQFSVERPDGSNFTLKIRSTKLEDSAMYFCASSQDPGNTGELFFGEGSRLTVL.